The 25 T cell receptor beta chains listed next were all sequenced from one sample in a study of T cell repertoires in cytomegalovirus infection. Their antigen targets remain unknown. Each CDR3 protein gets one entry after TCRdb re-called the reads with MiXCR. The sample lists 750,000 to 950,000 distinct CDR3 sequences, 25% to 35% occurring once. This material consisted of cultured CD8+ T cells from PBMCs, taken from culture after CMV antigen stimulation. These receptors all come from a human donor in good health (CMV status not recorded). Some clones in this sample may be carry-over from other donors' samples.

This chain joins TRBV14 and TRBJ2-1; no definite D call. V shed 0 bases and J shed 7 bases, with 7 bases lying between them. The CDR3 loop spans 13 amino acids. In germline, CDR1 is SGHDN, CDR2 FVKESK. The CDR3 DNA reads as TGTGCCAGCAGCCAAGATGGAGAAAATGAGCAGTTCTTC. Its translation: CASSQDGENEQFF.

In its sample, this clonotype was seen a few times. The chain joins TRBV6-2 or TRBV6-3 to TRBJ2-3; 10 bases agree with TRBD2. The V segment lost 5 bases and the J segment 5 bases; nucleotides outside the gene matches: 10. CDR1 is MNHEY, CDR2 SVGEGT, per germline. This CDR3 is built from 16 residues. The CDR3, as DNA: TGTGCCAGCAGTCCCAGCGGGGGGGCCTTAGGAGATACGCAGTATTTT. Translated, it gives CASSPSGGALGDTQYF.

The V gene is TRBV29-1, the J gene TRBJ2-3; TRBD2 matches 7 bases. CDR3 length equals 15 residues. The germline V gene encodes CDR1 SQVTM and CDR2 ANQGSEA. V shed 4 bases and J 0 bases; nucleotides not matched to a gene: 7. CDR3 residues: CSVAGGITSTDTQYF. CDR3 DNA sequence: TGCAGCGTTGCGGGGGGAATAACTAGCACAGATACGCAGTATTTT.

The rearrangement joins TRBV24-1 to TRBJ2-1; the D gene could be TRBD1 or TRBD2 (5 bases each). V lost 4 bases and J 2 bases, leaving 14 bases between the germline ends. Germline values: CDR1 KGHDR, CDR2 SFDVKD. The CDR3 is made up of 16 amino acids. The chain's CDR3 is CATSDRDAPTYNEQFF. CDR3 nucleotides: TGTGCCACCAGTGACCGGGACGCCCCAACCTACAATGAGCAGTTCTTC.

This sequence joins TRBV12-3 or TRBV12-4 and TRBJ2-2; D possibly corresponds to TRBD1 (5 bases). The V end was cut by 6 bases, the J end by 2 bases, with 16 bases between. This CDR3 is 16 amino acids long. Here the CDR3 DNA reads TGTGCCAGCAGCCCGCCGACAGTGACAAACACCGGGGAGCTGTTTTTT. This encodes CASSPPTVTNTGELFF.

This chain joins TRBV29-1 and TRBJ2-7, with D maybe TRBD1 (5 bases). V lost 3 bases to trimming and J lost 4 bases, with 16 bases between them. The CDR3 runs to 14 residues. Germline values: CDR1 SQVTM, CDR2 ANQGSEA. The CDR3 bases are TGCAGCGTTGACGGCGGAGACAGCATATACGAGCAGTACTTC. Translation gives CSVDGGDSIYEQYF.

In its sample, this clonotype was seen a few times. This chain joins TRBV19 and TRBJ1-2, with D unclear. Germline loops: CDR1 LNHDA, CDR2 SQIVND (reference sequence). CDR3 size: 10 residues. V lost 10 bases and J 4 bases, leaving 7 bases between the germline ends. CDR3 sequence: CATGVYGYTF. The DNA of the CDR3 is TGTGCCACCGGCGTCTATGGCTACACCTTC. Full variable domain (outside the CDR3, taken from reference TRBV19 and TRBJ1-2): DGGITQSPKYLFRKEGQNVTLSCEQNLNHDAMYWYRQDPGQGLRLIYYSQIVNDFQKGDIAEGYSVSREKKESFPLTVTSAQKNPTAFYLCATGVYGYTFGSGTRLTVV.

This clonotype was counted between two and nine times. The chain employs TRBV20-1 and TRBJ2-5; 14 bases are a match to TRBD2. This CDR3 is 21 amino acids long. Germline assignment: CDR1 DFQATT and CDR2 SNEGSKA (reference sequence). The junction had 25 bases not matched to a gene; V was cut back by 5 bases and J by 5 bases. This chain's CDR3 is CSAYPRGGTSGGPPRGETQYF. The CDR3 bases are TGCAGTGCTTACCCTAGGGGGGGGACTAGCGGGGGACCTCCTCGTGGGGAGACCCAGTACTTC.

This CDR3 is CASSPGTIQETQYF. The CDR3, as DNA: TGTGCCAGCAGCCCGGGGACTATTCAAGAGACCCAGTACTTC. The V call is TRBV11-2, the J call TRBJ2-5, with 7 nucleotides matching TRBD2. Germline values: CDR1 SGHAT, CDR2 FQNNGV. This CDR3 is 14 amino acids long. Trimming at V came to 5 bases and at J to 2 bases, leaving 5 bases not matched to a gene.

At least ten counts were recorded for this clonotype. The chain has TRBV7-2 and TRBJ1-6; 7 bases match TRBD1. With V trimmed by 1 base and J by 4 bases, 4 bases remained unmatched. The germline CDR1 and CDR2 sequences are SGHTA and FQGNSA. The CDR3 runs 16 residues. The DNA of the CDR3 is TGTGCCAGCAGCTTAGTTCCGACAGGGTATAATTCACCCCTCCACTTT. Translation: CASSLVPTGYNSPLHF.

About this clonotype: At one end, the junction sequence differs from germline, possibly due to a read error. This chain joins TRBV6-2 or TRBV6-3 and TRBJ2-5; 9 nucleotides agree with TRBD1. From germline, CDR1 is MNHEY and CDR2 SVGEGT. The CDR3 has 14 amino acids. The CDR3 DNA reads TGTGCCAGCAAGGGGGACAGGGAGCCCGAGATCCAGTACTTC. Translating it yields CASKGDREPEIQYF.

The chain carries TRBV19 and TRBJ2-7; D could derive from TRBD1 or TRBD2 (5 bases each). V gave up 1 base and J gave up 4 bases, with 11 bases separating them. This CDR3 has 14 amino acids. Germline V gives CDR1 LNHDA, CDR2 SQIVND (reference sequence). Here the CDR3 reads CASSIALWGYEQYF. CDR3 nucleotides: TGTGCCAGTAGTATAGCGCTGTGGGGGTACGAGCAGTACTTC.

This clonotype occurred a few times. The CDR3 region is CASSLSLSLVDTQYF. The CDR3 DNA is TGTGCCAGCAGCTTAAGTCTTTCCCTCGTGGATACGCAGTATTTT. The chain combines TRBV7-3 with TRBJ2-3; D remains ambiguous. V shed 1 base and J shed 6 bases, with 14 bases lying between them. CDR3 length equals 15 residues. The germline V gene has CDR1 SGHTA and CDR2 FQGTGA.

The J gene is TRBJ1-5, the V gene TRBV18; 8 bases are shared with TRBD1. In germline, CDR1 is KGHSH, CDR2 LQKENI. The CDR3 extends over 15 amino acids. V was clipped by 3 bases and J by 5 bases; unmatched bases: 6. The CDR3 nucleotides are TGTGCCAGCTCACCCTCGGACAGGGTGGATCAGCCCCAGCATTTT. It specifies CASSPSDRVDQPQHF.

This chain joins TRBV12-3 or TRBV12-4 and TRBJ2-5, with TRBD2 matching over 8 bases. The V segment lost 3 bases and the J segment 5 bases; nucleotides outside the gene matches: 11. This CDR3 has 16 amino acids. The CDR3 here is CASSFFAGGAWETQYF. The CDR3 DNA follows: TGTGCCAGCAGTTTCTTTGCCGGGGGGGCCTGGGAGACCCAGTACTTC.

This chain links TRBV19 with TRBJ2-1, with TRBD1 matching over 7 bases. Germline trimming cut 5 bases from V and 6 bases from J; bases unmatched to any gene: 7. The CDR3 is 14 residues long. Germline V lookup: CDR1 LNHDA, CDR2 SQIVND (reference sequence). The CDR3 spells CASSPRQGRNEQFF. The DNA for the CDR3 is TGTGCCAGTAGTCCTAGACAGGGACGCAATGAGCAGTTCTTC.

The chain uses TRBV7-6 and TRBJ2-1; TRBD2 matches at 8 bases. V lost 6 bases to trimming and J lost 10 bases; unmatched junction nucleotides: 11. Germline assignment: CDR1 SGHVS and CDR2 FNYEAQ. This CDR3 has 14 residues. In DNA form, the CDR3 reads TGTGCCAGCAGGTCGGCGGGGGGAGTGGAGGAGCAGTTCTTC. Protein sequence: CASRSAGGVEEQFF.

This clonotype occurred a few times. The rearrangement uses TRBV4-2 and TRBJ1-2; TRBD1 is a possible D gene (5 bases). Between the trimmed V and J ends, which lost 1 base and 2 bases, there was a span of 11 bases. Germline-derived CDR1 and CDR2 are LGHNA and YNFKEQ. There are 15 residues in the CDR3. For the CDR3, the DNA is TGTGCCAGCAGCCAAGCACAGGCTGCCAACTATGGCTACACCTTC. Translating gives CASSQAQAANYGYTF.

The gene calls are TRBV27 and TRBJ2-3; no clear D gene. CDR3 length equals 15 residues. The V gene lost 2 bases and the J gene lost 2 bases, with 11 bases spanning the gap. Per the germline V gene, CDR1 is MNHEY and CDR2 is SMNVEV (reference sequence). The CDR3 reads CASSLAFRNTDTQYF. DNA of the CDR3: TGTGCCAGCAGTTTAGCCTTTCGGAACACAGATACGCAGTATTTT.

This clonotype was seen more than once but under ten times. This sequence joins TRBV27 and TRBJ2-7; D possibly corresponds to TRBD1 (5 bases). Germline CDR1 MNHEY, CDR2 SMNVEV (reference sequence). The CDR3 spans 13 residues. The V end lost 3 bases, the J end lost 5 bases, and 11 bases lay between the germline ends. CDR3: CASSFPGSNEQYF. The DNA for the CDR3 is TGTGCCAGCAGTTTCCCAGGGTCCAACGAGCAGTACTTC.

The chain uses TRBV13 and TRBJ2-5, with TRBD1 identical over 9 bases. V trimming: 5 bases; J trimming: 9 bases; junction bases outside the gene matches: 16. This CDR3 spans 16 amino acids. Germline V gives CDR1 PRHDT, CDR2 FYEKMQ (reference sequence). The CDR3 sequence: CASSPQTGGTRLAQYF. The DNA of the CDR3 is TGTGCCAGCAGCCCCCAGACAGGGGGGACAAGATTGGCCCAGTACTTC.

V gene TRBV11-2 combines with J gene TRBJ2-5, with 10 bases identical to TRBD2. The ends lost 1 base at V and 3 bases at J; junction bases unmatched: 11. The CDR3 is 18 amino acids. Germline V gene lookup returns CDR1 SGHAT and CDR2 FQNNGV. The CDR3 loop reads CASSLVERGGRGKETQYF. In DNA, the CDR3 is TGTGCCAGCAGCTTAGTCGAGCGGGGGGGCCGGGGTAAAGAGACCCAGTACTTC.

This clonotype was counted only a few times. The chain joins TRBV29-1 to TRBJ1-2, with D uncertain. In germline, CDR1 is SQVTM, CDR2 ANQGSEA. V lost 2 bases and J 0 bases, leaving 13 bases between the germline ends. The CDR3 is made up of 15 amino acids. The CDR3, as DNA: TGCAGCGTTGAATTGGCGGGAAAAACTAACTATGGCTACACCTTC. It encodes CSVELAGKTNYGYTF.

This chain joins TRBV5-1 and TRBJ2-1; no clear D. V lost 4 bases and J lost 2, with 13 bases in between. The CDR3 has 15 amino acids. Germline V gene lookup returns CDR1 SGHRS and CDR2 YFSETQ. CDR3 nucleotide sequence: TGCGCCAGCAGCCAGCAGAGTACTACCTACAATGAGCAGTTCTTC. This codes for CASSQQSTTYNEQFF. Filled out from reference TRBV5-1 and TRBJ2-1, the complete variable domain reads KAGVTQTPRYLIKTRGQQVTLSCSPISGHRSVSWYQQTPGQGLQFLFEYFSETQRNKGNFPGRFSGRQFSNSRSEMNVSTLELGDSALYLCASSQQSTTYNEQFFGPGTRLTVL.

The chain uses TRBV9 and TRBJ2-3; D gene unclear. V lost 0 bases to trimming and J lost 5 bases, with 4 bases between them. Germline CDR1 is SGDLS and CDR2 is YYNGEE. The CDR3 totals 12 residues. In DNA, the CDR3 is TGTGCCAGCAGCGTAGATCTAGATACGCAGTATTTT. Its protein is CASSVDLDTQYF.